Listed below are T cell receptor beta chains from one sample, sequenced in a study of human T cells and chemical hapten exposure. In TCRdb, the RACE reads were re-called with MiXCR into one record per CDR3 protein. The sample lists some 74,000 distinct CDR3 sequences, 10% to 15% occurring once. The sequencing here drew on whole blood, taken in connection with sensitization to the hapten diphenylcyclopropenone (DPC). Receptors originate from a woman between 45 and 60 years old with alopecia areata. Some clones in this sample may be carry-over from other donors' samples. The conserved cysteine and the conserved F or W are not part of the CDR3 here. Each record gives: V gene, J gene, CDR3 protein.

v_gene: TRBV24-1
j_gene: TRBJ1-5
CDR3aa: ATSNGQANQPQH

v_gene: TRBV7-3
j_gene: TRBJ2-2
CDR3aa: ASSYPGQGAAGELF

v_gene: TRBV20-1
j_gene: TRBJ2-1
CDR3aa: SASAGGGYNEQF

v_gene: TRBV28
j_gene: TRBJ1-5
CDR3aa: ASSPTYSPQH

v_gene: TRBV12-3/TRBV12-4
j_gene: TRBJ2-3
CDR3aa: ASTRDSSSTDTQY

v_gene: TRBV7-9
j_gene: TRBJ2-3
CDR3aa: ASSFKLAGDTDTQY

v_gene: TRBV7-9
j_gene: TRBJ1-2
CDR3aa: ASSWMGQGTFGYGYT

v_gene: TRBV30
j_gene: TRBJ1-5
CDR3aa: AWSVGGSNQPQH

v_gene: TRBV13
j_gene: TRBJ2-7
CDR3aa: ASSFPGVPYEQY

v_gene: TRBV7-2
j_gene: TRBJ2-1
CDR3aa: ASSLQGRDREQF

v_gene: TRBV11-2
j_gene: TRBJ2-5
CDR3aa: ASSLGGTQYQETQY

v_gene: TRBV6-1
j_gene: TRBJ1-6
CDR3aa: ASSRGVSPLH

v_gene: TRBV2
j_gene: TRBJ1-2
CDR3aa: AVTPTGPSYGYT

v_gene: TRBV5-6
j_gene: TRBJ2-7
CDR3aa: ASSLGFGQGYEQY

v_gene: TRBV18
j_gene: TRBJ2-7
CDR3aa: ASSPVEGPAYEQY

v_gene: TRBV18
j_gene: TRBJ1-2
CDR3aa: ASSKDGELYGYT

v_gene: TRBV5-1
j_gene: TRBJ2-7
CDR3aa: ASSLDSLTPGTLREQY

v_gene: TRBV2
j_gene: TRBJ1-5
CDR3aa: ASSTRVEQPQH

v_gene: TRBV9
j_gene: TRBJ2-5
CDR3aa: ASSRTTQETQY

v_gene: TRBV18
j_gene: TRBJ2-5
CDR3aa: ASSRQDQETQY

v_gene: TRBV11-2
j_gene: TRBJ1-2
CDR3aa: ASSHTGVYGYT

v_gene: TRBV29-1
j_gene: TRBJ2-4
CDR3aa: SVGSLGLEKKNIQY

v_gene: TRBV7-6
j_gene: TRBJ2-3
CDR3aa: ASSLRPPGGNLTDTQY

v_gene: TRBV5-4
j_gene: TRBJ2-7
CDR3aa: ASSLGIDTSYEQY

v_gene: TRBV7-6
j_gene: TRBJ2-1
CDR3aa: ASSSIAGGTDEQF

v_gene: TRBV11-2
j_gene: TRBJ1-1
CDR3aa: ASSPRGNTEAF

v_gene: TRBV19
j_gene: TRBJ2-2
CDR3aa: ASSLVARVNTGELF

v_gene: TRBV6-1
j_gene: TRBJ1-5
CDR3aa: ASTQRGVVNQPQH

v_gene: TRBV6-6
j_gene: TRBJ2-5
CDR3aa: ASSILVSGGRGQETQY

v_gene: TRBV6-1
j_gene: TRBJ1-5
CDR3aa: ASSALTGVSNQPQH

v_gene: TRBV9
j_gene: TRBJ1-6
CDR3aa: ASSVQVEGSPLH

v_gene: TRBV2
j_gene: TRBJ2-7
CDR3aa: ASSGAYQVNYEQY